The 21 T cell receptor beta chains given below trace back to one sample, sequenced in a study of breast tumors, draining lymph nodes, adjacent tissues. TCRdb passed the multiplex PCR reads through MiXCR, listing each CDR3 protein once. The profile shows over 15,000 distinct CDR3 sequences, 63% of them singletons. The sample consisted of tumor-adjacent breast tissue. All receptors come from a female donor with breast cancer. Some clones in this sample may be carry-over from other donors' samples.

This chain uses TRBV29-1 with TRBJ2-7, with D perhaps being TRBD1 or TRBD2 (6 bases each). Germline assignment: CDR1 SQVTM and CDR2 ANQGSEA. The CDR3 runs 11 residues. Deletions cut 3 bases from V and 6 bases from J, with 9 bases between. The CDR3 is CSVEEGGEQYF. CDR3 nucleotides: TGCAGCGTTGAGGAGGGGGGCGAGCAGTACTTC.

Many counts were recorded for this clonotype. With a much larger clone just one base away, this may be a read error. This chain connects TRBV9 to TRBJ2-5, with 8 nucleotides matching TRBD1. V dropped 3 bases and J dropped 7; count of bases not matched to a gene: 17. Germline-derived CDR1 and CDR2 are SGDLS and YYNGEE. The CDR3 spans 17 residues. CDR3 amino acids: CASSGKTGVEVVATQYF. The CDR3 DNA is TGTGCCAGCAGCGGAAAGACAGGGGTTGAGGTTGTGGCGACCCAGTACTTC.

This clonotype was observed a few times. This sequence joins TRBV9 and TRBJ1-2, with D perhaps matching TRBD1 (6 bases). Germline V gene sequence: CDR1 SGDLS, CDR2 YYNGEE. There are 17 residues in the CDR3. Trimming took off 1 base at V and 4 bases at J, with 20 bases between the two ends. In DNA form, the CDR3 reads TGTGCCAGCAGCGTATCACCGAAGGGACACCCCACCTATGGCTACACCTTC. Translated, it gives CASSVSPKGHPTYGYTF.

This clonotype has at least ten counts. V gene TRBV5-1 combines with J gene TRBJ1-1, with no clear D. The V end lost 0 bases, the J end lost 1 base, and 7 bases lay between the germline ends. This CDR3 comprises 14 residues. The germline V gene has CDR1 SGHRS and CDR2 YFSETQ. CDR3 in DNA: TGCGCCAGCAGCTTGGTTTTCGAGAACACTGAAGCTTTCTTT. Translated, it gives CASSLVFENTEAFF.

The sample holds many counts of this clonotype. The CDR3 spells CASSLEWGQGTEAFF. CDR3 sequence (DNA): TGCGCCAGCAGCTTGGAATGGGGGCAGGGCACTGAAGCTTTCTTT. The V and J genes are TRBV5-1 and TRBJ1-1, with a possible D match to TRBD1 (6 bases). Germline loops: CDR1 SGHRS, CDR2 YFSETQ. Trimming cost V 0 bases and J 4 bases, with 13 bases left between them. CDR3 length: 15 residues.

Only a few counts were recorded for this clonotype. A much larger clone lies one base from this, so it may be a read error. The chain has TRBV11-2 and TRBJ2-7, with D hard to call. The CDR3 runs 15 residues. The V gene's germline CDR1 is SGHAT and CDR2 FQNNGV. The germline V and J ends were trimmed by 1 base and 2 bases, with 12 bases remaining between them. As DNA, the CDR3 is TGTGCCAGCAGCTTAGGAGGTGGGCCCACCTACGAGCAGTACGTC. It specifies CASSLGGGPTYEQYV.

This clonotype was found a few times. This chain joins TRBV7-9 and TRBJ1-6; tentatively, D is TRBD1 (6 bases). The germline V and J ends were trimmed by 6 bases and 13 bases, with 22 bases remaining between them. CDR1 is SEHNR, CDR2 FQNEAQ, per germline (reference sequence). The CDR3 spans 15 residues. CDR3 loop: CASSLRGGSGSPLHF. The CDR3 DNA is TGTGCCAGCAGTTTGAGGGGGGGGAGTGGTTCTCCCCTCCACTTT.

This clonotype was seen repeatedly, ten times or more. J is TRBJ2-6 and V is TRBV5-5; 9 positions match TRBD1. Germline-derived CDR1 and CDR2 are SGHKS and YYEKEE (reference sequence). With 4 bases clipped from V and 8 bases from J, the junction kept 4 bases outside the gene matches. This CDR3 is 14 amino acids long. The CDR3 region has the DNA TGTGCCAGCAGCCGGACAGGGGCCTCCAACGTCCTGACTTTC. This translates into CASSRTGASNVLTF.

The chain has TRBV19 and TRBJ2-1; 7 positions agree with TRBD1. The CDR3 is 13 amino acids. CDR1 and CDR2 from the germline V gene are LNHDA and SQIVND (reference sequence). J gave up 6 bases and V 8 bases, and 7 bases lay outside the gene matches. CDR3 nucleotide sequence: TGTGCCAGTGGGCACAGGGGAGCCAATGAGCAGTTCTTC. Amino acids: CASGHRGANEQFF. The whole variable domain, filled in from reference TRBV19 and TRBJ2-1, reads DGGITQSPKYLFRKEGQNVTLSCEQNLNHDAMYWYRQDPGQGLRLIYYSQIVNDFQKGDIAEGYSVSREKKESFPLTVTSAQKNPTAFYLCASGHRGANEQFFGPGTRLTVL.

J is TRBJ2-1 and V is TRBV7-6, with D perhaps TRBD2 (6 bases). Trimming stripped 7 bases from V and 5 bases from J, with 24 bases between. The CDR3 length is 17 residues. CDR1 and CDR2 (germline): SGHVS, FNYEAQ. CDR3 coding DNA: TGTGCCAGCACCATAGCCCCTGGGAGGAGGGAAAACAATGAGCAGTTCTTC. This sequence encodes CASTIAPGRRENNEQFF.

This clonotype was seen a few times. The V call is TRBV19, the J call TRBJ1-2; 9 bases are shared with TRBD1. CDR3 size: 14 residues. The germline V gene has CDR1 LNHDA and CDR2 SQIVND (reference sequence). The V gene end was trimmed by 1 base and the J gene end by 7 bases; junction bases not matched to a gene: 4. This chain's CDR3 is CASSIAQGARGYTF. In DNA, the CDR3 is TGTGCCAGTAGTATAGCACAGGGGGCGCGTGGCTACACCTTC.

The chain carries TRBV9 and TRBJ1-4; D gene unclear. The CDR3 loop spans 17 amino acids. The germline gives CDR1 SGDLS, CDR2 YYNGEE. The V and J ends lost 4 bases and 0 bases respectively, with 16 bases between them. CDR3 protein: CASSPYFGVATNEKLFF. CDR3 nucleotides: TGTGCCAGCAGCCCTTACTTTGGAGTTGCAACTAATGAAAAACTGTTTTTT.

In its sample, this clonotype ranks as medium-sized (0.01 to 0.1%). The chain links TRBV14 to TRBJ2-7; 8 bases fit TRBD1. V gave up 6 bases and J gave up 2 bases; unmatched junction bases: 9. The CDR3 contains 15 residues. Germline V gene data show CDR1 as SGHDN and CDR2 as FVKESK. The CDR3 sequence: CASRRQGTSPYEQYF. The CDR3 DNA reads TGTGCCAGCAGACGACAGGGGACGTCGCCCTACGAGCAGTACTTC.

The chain uses TRBV7-2 and TRBJ2-2, with 7 bases that match TRBD1. Germline CDR1 is SGHTA and CDR2 is FQGNSA. This CDR3 has 13 residues. Trimming took 0 bases from V and 10 from J; bases not matched to a gene: 2. CDR3 in amino acids: CASSLAQGLELFF. The CDR3 nucleotides are TGTGCCAGCAGCTTAGCACAGGGGTTGGAGCTGTTTTTT.

About this clonotype: Likely a read error: the CDR3 ends without its conserved phenylalanine or tryptophan. The chain is built from TRBV20-1 and TRBJ2-3; D tentatively fits TRBD1 or TRBD2 (5 bases each). V gave up 4 bases and J gave up 1 base, with 15 bases separating them. From germline, CDR1 is DFQATT and CDR2 SNEGSKA (reference sequence). The CDR3 covers 15 residues. CDR3 sequence: CSAIPASRGTDTQYI. The DNA of the CDR3 is TGCAGTGCTATCCCCGCTAGCAGGGGCACAGATACGCAGTATATT.

This chain connects TRBV2 to TRBJ1-3; a weak D match, TRBD1 (6 bases). Germline-derived CDR1 and CDR2 are SNHLY and FYNNEI. Trimming took 6 bases from V and 2 from J, leaving 14 bases between them. This CDR3 spans 15 amino acids. DNA for the CDR3: TGTGCCAGCAGCGCCCCGGGGGGCCCTGGAAACACCATATATTTT. It yields the protein CASSAPGGPGNTIYF.

V gene TRBV5-4 combines with J gene TRBJ1-2; no clear D. Germline V gene data show CDR1 as SGHNT and CDR2 as YYREEE (reference sequence). V was shortened by 2 bases and J by 6 bases, with 5 bases between the two germline ends. CDR3 length: 11 amino acids. The CDR3 nucleotides read TGTGCCAGCAGCTTTAATCATGGCTACACCTTC. This translates into CASSFNHGYTF.

There are a few counts of this clonotype. The chain is built from TRBV2 and TRBJ1-5; 9 nucleotides agree with TRBD1. In germline, CDR1 is SNHLY, CDR2 FYNNEI. The CDR3 totals 14 residues. J lost 7 bases, V lost 5 bases, and 6 bases had no gene match. The CDR3 DNA sequence: TGTGCCAGCAGTAAGACAGGGGGAGACCAGCCCCAGCATTTT. Translated: CASSKTGGDQPQHF.

This chain connects TRBV2 to TRBJ1-2, with D possibly being TRBD1 (6 bases). This CDR3 region has 13 residues. Germline V gives CDR1 SNHLY, CDR2 FYNNEI. Trimming left V 2 bases short and J 4 bases short, with 8 bases between. Written as DNA, the CDR3 is TGTGCCAGCAGTGAATCAGGGGTCTATGGCTACACCTTC. Translated: CASSESGVYGYTF.

The table lists this clonotype with many counts. The chain has TRBV3-1 and TRBJ1-2; 8 positions match TRBD1. Trimming took 3 bases from V and 7 from J; bases not matched to a gene: 7. Germline CDR1 LGHDT, CDR2 YNNKEL (reference sequence). The CDR3 extends over 14 amino acids. The CDR3 here is CASSQEQGVGGYTF. In nucleotides, the CDR3 is TGTGCCAGCAGCCAGGAACAGGGGGTAGGTGGCTACACCTTC.

This clonotype was detected many times. The chain has TRBV6-6 and TRBJ1-5, with D uncertain. Germline V lookup: CDR1 MNHNY, CDR2 SVGAGI (reference sequence). The CDR3 runs 15 residues. V was pared by 3 bases and J by 4 bases, with 13 bases between. DNA of the CDR3: TGTGCCAGCAGTTATTCGTCAAGTCCTAATCAGCCCCAGCATTTT. Translated: CASSYSSSPNQPQHF.